A selection of T cell receptor beta chains follows, all from one sample in a study of T-cell reconstitution after alpha-beta-depleted transplantation in children. One entry per CDR3 protein results from TCRdb running MiXCR on the PCR reads. The table lists about 640,000 distinct CDR3 sequences, approximately 17% of them singletons. This specimen consisted of PBMCs from the stem cell graft donor, obtained from the stem cell graft. These receptors came from a human donor who donated a stem cell graft to a child with acute myeloid leukemia. The CDR3 runs from the conserved cysteine through the conserved F or W. D genes are given only for firm matches. Clone size is stated in some rows and not others, as once, few, many or a class when expanded.

few	TRBV12-3/TRBV12-4	TRBJ1-3	NA	CASRTRKDSSGNTIYF	TGTGCCAGCAGAACCCGGAAGGACAGTTCTGGAAACACCATATATTTT
NA	TRBV7-6	TRBJ2-1	TRBD2	CASSGKRGSGGPWNEQFF	TGTGCCAGCAGTGGCAAGCGGGGAAGCGGGGGTCCTTGGAATGAGCAGTTCTTC
many	TRBV7-6	TRBJ1-6	TRBD1	CASSLDHGTGRNSPLHF	TGTGCCAGCAGCTTAGACCACGGGACAGGACGAAATTCACCCCTCCACTTT
once	TRBV27	TRBJ2-4	TRBD2	CASSLSSGGWDIQYF	TGTGCCAGCAGTTTATCTAGCGGGGGTTGGGACATTCAGTACTTC
many	TRBV20-1	TRBJ1-1	NA	CSATLSLNTEAFF	TGCAGCGCGACTCTTTCTTTGAACACTGAAGCTTTCTTT
NA	TRBV6-1	TRBJ2-1	TRBD2	CASSPGGGRLNEQFF	TGTGCCAGCAGCCCCGGGGGGGGCCGTCTGAATGAGCAGTTCTTC
few	TRBV20-1	TRBJ1-5	NA	CSARSTKLTVPINQPQHF	TGCAGTGCTAGATCAACGAAGCTGACCGTACCGATCAATCAGCCCCAGCATTTT
NA	TRBV12-5	TRBJ2-5	TRBD1	CASGLVLKGGETQYF	TGTGCTAGTGGTTTGGTACTAAAAGGGGGCGAGACCCAGTACTTC
many	TRBV6-5	TRBJ1-5	NA	CASSYGGTGNQPQHF	TGTGCCAGCAGTTACGGGGGTACGGGCAATCAGCCCCAGCATTTT
few	TRBV7-9	TRBJ2-5	NA	CASSLAGAPRETQYF	TGTGCCAGCAGCTTAGCGGGGGCCCCACGGGAGACCCAGTACTTC
many	TRBV20-1	TRBJ2-1	TRBD1	CSAHRQGPTEQFF	TGCAGTGCTCACCGACAGGGCCCCACCGAGCAGTTCTTC
many	TRBV29-1	TRBJ2-3	TRBD2	CSVEDRRPGLASRGDTQYF	TGCAGCGTTGAAGATCGACGACCAGGACTAGCCAGTCGAGGAGATACGCAGTATTTT
many	TRBV7-9	TRBJ2-5	NA	CASRTVEETQYF	TGTGCCAGCCGAACAGTCGAAGAGACCCAGTACTTC
NA	TRBV7-8	TRBJ2-5	NA	CASSLRASSRTQYF	TGTGCCAGCAGCCTCCGGGCCTCCTCAAGGACCCAGTACTTC
few	TRBV7-2	TRBJ2-1	TRBD1	CASSFDRDRAIYNEQFF	TGTGCCAGCAGCTTTGACCGGGACAGGGCCATTTACAATGAGCAGTTCTTC
NA	TRBV9	TRBJ2-7	TRBD2	CASSVLAGSSYEQYF	TGTGCCAGCAGCGTTCTAGCGGGATCCTCCTACGAGCAGTACTTC
NA	TRBV20-1	TRBJ2-3	TRBD2	CSPGRGGTDTQYF	TGCAGCCCGGGGCGGGGGGGCACAGATACGCAGTATTTT
few	TRBV12-3/TRBV12-4	TRBJ2-4	NA	CASGLLADKNIQYF	TGTGCCAGCGGCCTTCTCGCTGACAAAAACATTCAGTACTTC
many	TRBV20-1	TRBJ2-5	NA	CSASPGQETQYF	TGCAGTGCTAGTCCGGGGCAAGAGACCCAGTACTTC
many	TRBV7-9	TRBJ2-1	TRBD2	CASSLPAGAYNEQFF	TGTGCCAGCAGCTTACCAGCGGGGGCCTACAATGAGCAGTTCTTC
NA	TRBV6-5	TRBJ2-7	TRBD1	CASSYWTGVFYEQYF	TGTGCCAGCAGTTACTGGACAGGGGTTTTTTACGAGCAGTACTTC
many	TRBV20-1	TRBJ2-1	NA	CSAPGWEQFF	TGCAGTGCCCCGGGGTGGGAGCAGTTCTTC
few	TRBV7-8	TRBJ2-5	TRBD1	CASSFTDRDQETQYF	TGTGCCAGCAGCTTTACGGACAGGGACCAAGAGACCCAGTACTTC
few	TRBV12-3/TRBV12-4	TRBJ2-3	NA	CASSSLPLPTQYF	TGTGCCAGCAGCTCCCTGCCCCTGCCTACGCAGTATTTT
many	TRBV29-1	TRBJ2-3	TRBD1	CSAWTGTSTDTQYF	TGCAGCGCCTGGACAGGGACAAGCACAGATACGCAGTATTTT